Listed below are T cell receptor beta chains from one sample, sequenced in a study of T cell repertoires in cytomegalovirus infection. TCRdb ran MiXCR on the reads and lists one entry per CDR3 protein. The sample contains some 300,000 distinct CDR3 sequences, 17% of which appear only once. Material for sequencing was PBMCs. The receptors were gathered from a human donor in good health (CMV status not recorded). Some clones in this sample may be carry-over from other donors' samples. CDR3s include the opening cysteine and the closing phenylalanine or tryptophan. The D gene is left open where the match is weak.

J,V,D,CDR3
TRBJ2-3,TRBV28,TRBD1,CASIPGQDTDTQYF
TRBJ2-1,TRBV19,-,CASSQPGAGNNEQFF
TRBJ2-2,TRBV2,-,CASSEDPLTGELFF
TRBJ1-1,TRBV6-2/TRBV6-3,-,CASRRDSPTEAFF
TRBJ1-2,TRBV7-2,TRBD1,CASSPQETGDGYTF
TRBJ1-3,TRBV28,-,CASSLDIRSISGNTIYF
TRBJ1-4,TRBV4-2,-,CASSQDGADNEKLFF
TRBJ2-6,TRBV12-3/TRBV12-4,TRBD1,CASSSGQGAPGANVLTF
TRBJ2-5,TRBV28,-,CASSRGDKETQYF
TRBJ2-5,TRBV12-3/TRBV12-4,-,CASSPGGVGYF
TRBJ1-1,TRBV5-1,-,CASSLEVLGGNTEAFF
TRBJ1-1,TRBV7-8,-,CASSLGEMNTEAFF
TRBJ1-5,TRBV20-1,-,CSASTWSRNQPQHF
TRBJ2-7,TRBV20-1,TRBD2,CSAARLAGPYEQYF
TRBJ2-2,TRBV18,TRBD1,CASSPQPGQGNTGELFF
TRBJ2-7,TRBV6-1,TRBD1,CASSPRDRTYEQYF
TRBJ2-4,TRBV28,TRBD1,CASKEQGGAKNIQYF
TRBJ1-3,TRBV10-3,-,CAISDPGSGNTIYF
TRBJ2-5,TRBV7-2,-,CASSPSGFQETQYF
TRBJ2-5,TRBV10-3,-,CAISDLTRNQETQYF
TRBJ2-1,TRBV4-1,TRBD2,CASSQEGGSTTFHEQFF
TRBJ2-5,TRBV20-1,TRBD1,CSATGQWKETQYF
TRBJ1-4,TRBV4-3,TRBD1,CASSQDLFWDSGEKLFF
TRBJ1-4,TRBV20-1,TRBD1,CSASLGTGSREKLFF
TRBJ2-2,TRBV11-2,TRBD2,CASSFLGGGRRELFF
TRBJ2-7,TRBV6-5,-,CASSPGGLGDYEQYF
TRBJ1-4,TRBV6-6,TRBD1,CASSYTGGPNEKLFF
TRBJ2-1,TRBV7-9,-,CASSLAAEPEQFF
TRBJ2-2,TRBV6-6,-,CASRLGGQNTGELFF
TRBJ2-3,TRBV7-3,-,CASSSVASADTQYF
TRBJ2-1,TRBV12-3/TRBV12-4,TRBD2,CASSFDPGLAEYNEQFF
TRBJ2-1,TRBV7-2,-,CASSLEWGGDNEQFF
TRBJ2-7,TRBV6-1,TRBD2,CASSRTSGGAYEQYF
TRBJ1-5,TRBV5-6,-,CASSLVGLNQPQHF
TRBJ1-1,TRBV7-9,-,CASSLIGVGDTEAFF
TRBJ1-1,TRBV7-9,-,CASSLFQQRGTEAFF
TRBJ2-3,TRBV7-9,TRBD2,CASSRPTSGGIRTDTQYF